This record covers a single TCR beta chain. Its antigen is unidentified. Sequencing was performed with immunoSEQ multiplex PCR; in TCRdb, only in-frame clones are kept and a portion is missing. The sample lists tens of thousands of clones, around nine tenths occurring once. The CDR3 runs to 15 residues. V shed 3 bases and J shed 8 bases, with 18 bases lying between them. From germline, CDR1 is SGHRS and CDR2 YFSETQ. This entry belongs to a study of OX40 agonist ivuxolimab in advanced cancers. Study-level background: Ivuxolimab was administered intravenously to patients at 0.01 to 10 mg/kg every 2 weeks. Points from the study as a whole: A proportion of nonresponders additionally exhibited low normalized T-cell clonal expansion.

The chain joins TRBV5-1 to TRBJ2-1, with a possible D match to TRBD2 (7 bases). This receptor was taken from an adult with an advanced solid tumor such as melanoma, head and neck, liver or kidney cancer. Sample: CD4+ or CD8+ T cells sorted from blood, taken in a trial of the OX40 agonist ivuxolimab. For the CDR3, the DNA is TGCGCCAGCAGCTCCCAAGGGGGGGGACGGGATGAGCAGTTCTTC. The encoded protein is CASSSQGGGRDEQFF.